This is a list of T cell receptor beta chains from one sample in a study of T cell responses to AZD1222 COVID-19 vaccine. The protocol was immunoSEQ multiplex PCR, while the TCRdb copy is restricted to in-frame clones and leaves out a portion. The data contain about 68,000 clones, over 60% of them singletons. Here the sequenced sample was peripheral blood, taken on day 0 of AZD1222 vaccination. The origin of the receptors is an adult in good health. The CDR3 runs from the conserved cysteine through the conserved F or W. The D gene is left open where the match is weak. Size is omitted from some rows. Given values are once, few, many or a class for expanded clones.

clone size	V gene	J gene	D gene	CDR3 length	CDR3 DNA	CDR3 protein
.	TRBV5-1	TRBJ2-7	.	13	TGCGCCAGCAGCGCGGACTCACAAAGCGAGCAGTACTTC	CASSADSQSEQYF
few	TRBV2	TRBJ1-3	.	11	TGTGCCAGCAGGGCAGGGAACACCATATATTTT	CASRAGNTIYF
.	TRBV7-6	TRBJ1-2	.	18	TGTGCCAGCAGCTTAGGGTCCAGGACCGCACCAGCTAACTATGGCTACACCTTC	CASSLGSRTAPANYGYTF
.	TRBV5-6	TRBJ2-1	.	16	TGTGCCAGCAGCTCCGCCCGAGACTACCAAAGGGGGGAGCAGTTCTTC	CASSSARDYQRGEQFF
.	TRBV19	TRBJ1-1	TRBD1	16	TGTGCCAGTAGTGAACACCGGGACAGGGGAAACACTGAAGCTTTCTTT	CASSEHRDRGNTEAFF
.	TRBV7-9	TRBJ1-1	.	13	TGTGCCAGCAGCTTAACACGGAACACTGAAGCTTTCTTT	CASSLTRNTEAFF
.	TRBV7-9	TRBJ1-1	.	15	TGTGCCAGCAGCTCGCCGGGAAAGGGTGGCACTGAAGCTTTCTTT	CASSSPGKGGTEAFF
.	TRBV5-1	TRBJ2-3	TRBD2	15	TGCGCCAGCAGCAGACGGGGGGATAGCACAGATACGCAGTATTTT	CASSRRGDSTDTQYF
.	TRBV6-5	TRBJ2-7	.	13	TGTGCCAGCACCCGAGGGAAGGACTACGAGCAGTACTTC	CASTRGKDYEQYF
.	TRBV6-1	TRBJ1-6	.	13	TGTGCCAGCAGTGAAGGAGCAGATTCACCCCTCCACTTT	CASSEGADSPLHF
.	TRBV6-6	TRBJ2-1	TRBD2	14	TGTGCCAGCGCCGGGACTAGGGTTTCCAATGAGCAGTTCTTC	CASAGTRVSNEQFF
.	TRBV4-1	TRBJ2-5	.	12	TGCGCCAGCCAGGACCATTGGGAGACCCAGTACTTC	CASQDHWETQYF
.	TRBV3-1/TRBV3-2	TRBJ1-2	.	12	TGTGCCAGCAGCCAAGTCGGCGGGGGCTACACCTTC	CASSQVGGGYTF
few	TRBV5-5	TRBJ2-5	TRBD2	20	TGTGCCAGCAGCCCTGCCTCCGGACTAGCGGGGGGGCCTAGTTCAAAGACCCAGTACTTC	CASSPASGLAGGPSSKTQYF
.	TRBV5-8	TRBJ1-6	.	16	TGTGCCAGCAGGAACAGGGCGAGCTCCTATAATTCACCCCTCCACTTT	CASRNRASSYNSPLHF
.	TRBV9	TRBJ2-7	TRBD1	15	TGTGCCAGCAGCCAAGGACAGGGGAGCTCCTACGAGCAGTACTTC	CASSQGQGSSYEQYF
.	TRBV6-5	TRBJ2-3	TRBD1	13	TGTGCCAGCCGGGACAGGGGAACAGATACGCAGTATTTT	CASRDRGTDTQYF